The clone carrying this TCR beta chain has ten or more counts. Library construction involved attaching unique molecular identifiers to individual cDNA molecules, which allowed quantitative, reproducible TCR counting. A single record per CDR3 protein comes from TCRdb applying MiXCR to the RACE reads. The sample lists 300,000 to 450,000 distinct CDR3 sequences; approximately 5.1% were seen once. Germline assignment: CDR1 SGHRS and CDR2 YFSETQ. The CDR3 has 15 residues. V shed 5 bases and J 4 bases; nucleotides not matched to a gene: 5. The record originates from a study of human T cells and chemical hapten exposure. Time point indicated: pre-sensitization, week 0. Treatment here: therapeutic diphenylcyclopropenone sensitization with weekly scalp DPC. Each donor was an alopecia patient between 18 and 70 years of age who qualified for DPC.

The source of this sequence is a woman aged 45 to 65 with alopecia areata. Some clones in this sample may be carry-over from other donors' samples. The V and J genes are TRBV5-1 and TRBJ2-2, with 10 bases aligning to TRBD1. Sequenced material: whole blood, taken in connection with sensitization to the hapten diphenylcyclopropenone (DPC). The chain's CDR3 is CASRAGTGVTGELFF. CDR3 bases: TGCGCCAGCAGGGCCGGGACAGGGGTCACCGGGGAGCTGTTTTTT.